The following is a T cell receptor beta chain sequence with its context. In its sample, this clonotype was seen a few times. The antigen it binds to is not known. Base qualities are not at hand, and no much larger clone is one base apart. The time point label, as the study defines it: newly diagnosed GD, antithyroid drugs for less than 3 months. For both TCR sequencing and RNA sequencing, RNA was extracted from PBMCs in TRIzol. The diagnosis of Graves' disease was made according to American Thyroid Association guidelines. The patients came from an endocrinology department in Xi'an, China. From each patient, about 8.9 milliliters of peripheral blood was collected into an EDTA anticoagulant tube. Ficoll Paque Plus density gradient separation was used to isolate PBMCs, and no further T cell sorting was performed. An Agilent 2100 Bioanalyzer and agarose gel were used to check RNA quality, while a NanoDrop 2000 measured RNA concentration.

The V end gives up 1 base and the J end 5 bases, leaving 4 bases in the junction not matched to a gene. Spanning cysteine to phenylalanine, the CDR3 consists of 14 amino acids. Only the CDR3 part of the read is kept: 42 bases, read in frame from the first base. CDR1 and CDR2 are read off the germline V gene (reference sequence) as DFQATT and SNEGSKA. The library came from multiplex PCR. The sequencer was an Illumina HiSeq 4000. iRepertoire HTBI primers and Arm-PCR amplification of CDR3 regions were used to construct TCR beta libraries. PCR products were gel purified before sequencing. Per the authors' processing: Gene usage analysis of CDR3 amino acid clonotypes used the roughly 60 TRBV and 12 to 15 TRBJ segments found across samples. COPE and FqMerger were used to merge the filtered high-quality paired reads into contigs. BLAST was used to align contigs to the IMGT TRBV, TRBD and TRBJ reference genes, and CDR3 was defined following IMGT. Any clonotype with a frequency above 0.1% was counted as a highly expanded clone. Shannon entropy was used to measure repertoire diversity, and the Gini coefficient was used to measure V-J evenness. A clonotype found in more than one individual was treated as public. Using fastp at Q25 and MiXCR, TCRdb reprocessed the public reads and kept productive beta chains. Every CDR3 protein is listed once, alongside the most common genes and DNA of its rows. It is TCRdb's table, rather than the study itself, that gives the V and J calls and clone size. The sample profile shows fewer than 450,000 distinct CDR3 sequences; approximately 16% of them were found once. Jointly, the top ten make up about 7.8% of the sample.

This entry comes from a study of regulatory T cells in long-lasting Graves disease (dated by TCRdb to the early 2020s). In terms of the full investigation: Patients with newly diagnosed Graves' disease had been on antithyroid drugs for under 3 months. This study used TCR sequencing and RNA sequencing of peripheral blood to compare persistent Graves' disease patients against newly diagnosed Graves' disease patients. The study took place in China and was registered as a clinical trial. TCR sequencing covered around 13 persistent and 20 or so newly diagnosed Graves' disease patients, 33 samples in total.

Beyond this particular receptor, the publication reports: Only the TCR beta chain was sequenced and analyzed. Peripheral blood alone was examined, since thyroid tissue, which constituted the primary lesion, could not be accessed. Patients with persistent disease shared more public clonotypes (over 2,500) than newly diagnosed patients did (approximately 990). Preferential use of TRBV28, TRBJ1-2 and TRBJ2-5 was observed in persistent disease, whereas TRBV20-1 and TRBJ2-1 were favored in newly diagnosed disease. Compared with newly diagnosed patients, patients with persistent Graves' disease had lower TCR Shannon entropy and fewer highly expanded clones, which suggests clonal expansion. The authors acknowledged the small sample size as a limitation that may reduce accuracy.

These data are also associated with another study on T cells in Graves' hyperthyroidism and ophthalmopathy. As the second publication notes: A patient counted as having stable Graves' hyperthyroidism if no progression to ophthalmopathy occurred over 18 months of follow-up. The hyperthyroidism patients were between 18 and 65 years old and newly diagnosed, with a disease duration of less than 2 months. Any patient with an uncontrolled infection, another autoimmune disease, pregnancy or lactation was excluded. Diagnoses were established on the basis of clinical symptoms, serum thyroxine and TRAb, thyroid ultrasound, and orbital computed tomography. The first round of RT-PCR for the TCR CDR3 was performed with the HTBI primer set and the Qiagen OneStep RT-PCR kit. Most expanded thyroid clonotypes (frequency above 0.001) were also found in blood, which suggests that blood repertoires may mirror thyroid immune responses. Ophthalmopathy was separated from stable hyperthyroidism by a 13 V-J signature model, with approximately 90% sensitivity and about 81% specificity obtained in cross-validation and 80%/75% obtained in testing. In validation, the model predicted progression to ophthalmopathy a median of roughly six months before onset, with 70% to 71% sensitivity and about 72% specificity. To identify TCR V-J signatures that set the groups apart, the researchers used a discovery cohort of about a hundred patients, made up of under 50 with Graves' ophthalmopathy and 55 to 65 with stable Graves' hyperthyroidism. Whether ophthalmopathy could be predicted prospectively was tested in an independent validation cohort made up of roughly 20 hyperthyroidism patients plus 17 patients who later progressed to ophthalmopathy. The approximately 90 discovery patients were divided at random into training and test sets in a 7:3 ratio. In about 6 Graves' hyperthyroidism patients, the study also compared T-cell repertoires from thyroid tissue with T-cell repertoires from blood. After blood sampling, hyperthyroidism patients were treated with methimazole at a starting dose of 30 mg daily, and ophthalmopathy patients were treated with high-dose intravenous methylprednisolone. A second multiplex PCR round built the libraries, followed by size selection and purification. The libraries were sequenced on an Illumina HiSeq2000 using paired-end 100 bp reads. SOAPnuke was used to process the raw data, throwing out any read that contained adapters or uncalled bases, had a mean Phred below 15, or lacked an exact constant-primer or identifier match. High-quality paired reads were merged with COPE v1.2.5, and unique nucleotide sequences were defined as clonotypes. MiTCR v1.1 was used to align the clonotypes against IMGT TRBV, TRBD and TRBJ reference segments. The analysis was restricted to V-J combinations with a frequency above 0.0001, which together covered about 99% of the repertoires. The TCS score was defined as the ratio of F50 (clonal expansion) to E x V (chaos), calculated using BLOSUM62-based TCRdist between CDR3 peptides within each V-J. Welch's t-statistics and random forest reduced 500 to 650 V-J features to roughly 13, which were used in a naive Bayes classifier (R e1071). Sample size was not statistically predetermined, and investigators were not blinded to group allocation. The paper describes TCR Vbeta CDR3 sequencing of around 140 peripheral blood samples, made up of some 42 ophthalmopathy patients, some 80 hyperthyroidism patients and some 17 progressor patients.

The sequencing here drew on peripheral blood mononuclear cells (PBMCs), taken at new diagnosis, from a patient treated with antithyroid drugs. The V and J segments used are TRBV20-1 and TRBJ1-5; 8 of the junction bases match TRBD1. The TCR comes from a woman in her forties with Graves disease. Donor details come from another sample of the same person, matched by shared clones. The DNA is TGCAGTGCTAGAGCGACAGGGGATCATCAGCCCCAGCATTTT. This sequence encodes CSARATGDHQPQHF.